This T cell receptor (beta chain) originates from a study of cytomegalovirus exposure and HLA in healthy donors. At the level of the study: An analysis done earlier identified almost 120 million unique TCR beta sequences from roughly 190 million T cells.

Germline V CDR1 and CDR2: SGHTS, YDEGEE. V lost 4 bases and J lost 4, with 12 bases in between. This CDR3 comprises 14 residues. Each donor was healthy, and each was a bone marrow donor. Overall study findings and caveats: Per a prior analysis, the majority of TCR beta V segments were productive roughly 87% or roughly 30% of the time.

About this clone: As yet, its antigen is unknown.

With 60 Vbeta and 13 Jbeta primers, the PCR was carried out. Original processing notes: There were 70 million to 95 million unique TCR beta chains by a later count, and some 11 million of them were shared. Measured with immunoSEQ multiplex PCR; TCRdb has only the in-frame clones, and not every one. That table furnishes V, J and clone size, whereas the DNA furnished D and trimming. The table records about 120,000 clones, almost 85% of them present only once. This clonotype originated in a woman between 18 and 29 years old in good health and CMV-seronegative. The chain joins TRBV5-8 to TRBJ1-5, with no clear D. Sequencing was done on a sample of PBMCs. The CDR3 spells CASSHRRGNQPQHF. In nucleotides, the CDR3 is TGTGCCAGCAGCCACCGACGGGGAAATCAGCCCCAGCATTTT.